Given below is one T cell receptor (beta chain) in context. Its specificity is not known. The data are from a study of shared clonotypes between healthy human individuals. Study-level points and caveats: Larger estimated richness was generally recorded for naive subsets relative to memory subsets.

Cells designated naive CD8 were CD45RO-negative and were positively selected for CCR7, with terminally differentiated effector memory CD45RA+ cells excluded. Germline lookup yields CDR1 MRHNA and CDR2 SNTAGT. Trimming pared 6 bases from V and 1 base from J, leaving 18 bases between. This CDR3 has 17 residues. Some clones are missing from TCRdb's copy, which holds only in-frame ones; the method was immunoSEQ multiplex PCR. The repertoire consists of 1.5 million to 2.5 million clones, with over 85% occurring once and the leading ten covering more than 0.95%. V gene TRBV6-4 combines with J gene TRBJ1-4; a weak D match, TRBD1 (6 bases). Sequences were obtained from naive CD8+ T cells sorted from blood. The sequence derives from a man in his late teens or twenties in good health. The CDR3 sequence is CASSAGTRGGTNEKLFF. CDR3 in DNA: TGTGCCAGCAGCGCCGGGACAAGAGGGGGAACTAATGAAAAACTGTTTTTT.